One and the same sample provided the 3 T cell receptor beta chains below, sequenced in a study of blood T cell repertoires in COVID-19. TCRdb's copy holds only in-frame clones and misses some; the assay was immunoSEQ multiplex PCR. Among under 150,000 clones listed, about 87% were seen once. The sequenced material came from peripheral blood. The receptors stem from a woman aged 40-49 years with acute or convalescent COVID-19.

The chain employs TRBV7-6 and TRBJ2-7; weak D call: TRBD1 (5 bases). Trimming took off 3 bases at V and 2 bases at J, with 17 bases between the two ends. CDR3 size: 16 residues. Germline V gives CDR1 SGHVS, CDR2 FNYEAQ. The CDR3 spells CASSLIGHQAPYEQYF. CDR3 in DNA: TGTGCCAGCAGCTTGATAGGACACCAAGCCCCCTACGAGCAGTACTTC.

The chain is built from TRBV30 and TRBJ1-3, with D possibly matching TRBD1 (5 bases). This CDR3 is 16 amino acids long. Germline CDR1 GTSNPN, CDR2 SVGIG (reference sequence). The V end was cut by 2 bases, the J end by 3 bases, with 17 bases between. In DNA form, the CDR3 reads TGTGCCTGGAGTCTTACCTGGGACTTAAGTGGAAACACCATATATTTT. This codes for CAWSLTWDLSGNTIYF.

The J gene is TRBJ1-6, the V gene TRBV5-6; tentatively, D is TRBD1 (6 bases). The length of the CDR3 is 15 residues. Per germline, CDR1 SGHDT and CDR2 YYEEEE. Trimming shortened V by 4 bases and J by 3 bases, and 11 bases separated the two germline ends. In DNA, the CDR3 is TGTGCCAGCAGCGACGGACAGATCTATAATTCACCCCTCCACTTT. This translates into CASSDGQIYNSPLHF.